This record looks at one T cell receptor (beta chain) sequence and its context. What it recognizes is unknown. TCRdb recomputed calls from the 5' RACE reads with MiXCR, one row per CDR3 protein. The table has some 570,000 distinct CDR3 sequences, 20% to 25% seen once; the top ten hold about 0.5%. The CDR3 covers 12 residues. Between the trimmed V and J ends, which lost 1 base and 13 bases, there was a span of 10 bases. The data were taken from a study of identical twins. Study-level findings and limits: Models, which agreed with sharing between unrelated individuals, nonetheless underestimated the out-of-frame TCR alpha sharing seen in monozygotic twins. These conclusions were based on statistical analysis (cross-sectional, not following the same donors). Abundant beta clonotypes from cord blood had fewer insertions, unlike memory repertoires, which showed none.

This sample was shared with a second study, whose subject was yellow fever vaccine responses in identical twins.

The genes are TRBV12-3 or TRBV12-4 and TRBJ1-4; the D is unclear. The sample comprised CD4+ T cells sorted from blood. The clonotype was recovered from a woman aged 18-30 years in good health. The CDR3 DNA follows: TGTGCCAGCAGTTTAGAGGGCCCAGGACTGTTTTTT. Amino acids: CASSLEGPGLFF.